This T cell receptor (beta chain) is drawn from a study of response to subunit inactivated influenza vaccine listed by TCRdb under 2018. Context from the whole study: To follow how T cells responded to a trivalent subunit inactivated influenza vaccine, the researchers relied on deep quantitative profiling of the T cell receptor repertoire. Broad study findings and their caveats: The authors suggested that each seasonal influenza vaccination may recruit only a limited number of new T cells.

Trimming accounts for 0 bases at V and 1 base at J, while the number of junction bases matched to no gene is 6. Looking up the germline V gene yields CDR1 MNHEY and CDR2 SVGEGT. The CDR3 has 17 amino acids, counting the end cysteine and phenylalanine. Of the read, only the CDR3 DNA is kept; its 51 bases are in frame from base 1. Notes on this clonotype: This receptor's antigen is unknown. Base qualities are missing; no much larger clone stands one base away.

The library was produced with RT-PCR. The run used an Illumina HiSeq 2500. Clones were called with MiXCR by TCRdb after fastp trimmed the public reads at Q25, and only in-frame beta chains were retained. CDR3 protein duplicates are merged, each entry listing the most common genes and DNA. The sample table records about 700,000 distinct CDR3 sequences; 14% of these occur just once. 7.6% of the sample belongs to the ten largest clones. Recombination connected TRBV6-2 or TRBV6-3 to TRBJ2-4, and TRBD1 matches 7 of the central bases. This TCR came from a man between 50 and 59 years old who received an inactivated influenza vaccine. Donor details come from another sample of the same person, matched by shared clones. The specimen comprised PBMCs from blood, sampled 14 days before vaccination. CDR3 region: CASSYSRQTGAKNIQYF. The sequenced DNA is TGTGCCAGCAGTTACTCCCGCCAGACAGGGGCCAAAAACATTCAGTACTTC.